These T cell receptor beta chains were read from a single sample in a study of human T cells and chemical hapten exposure. Each CDR3 protein gets one entry after TCRdb re-called the RACE reads with MiXCR. Among approximately 370,000 distinct CDR3 sequences, around 5.5% were seen once, and the ten largest hold under 9.5%. The sequencing used whole blood, collected in connection with sensitization to the hapten diphenylcyclopropenone (DPC). The receptors shown here come from a woman aged 18-30 years with alopecia areata. Some clones in this sample may be carry-over from other donors' samples. Each CDR3 is given with its conserved first and last residue. The D gene is left open where the match is weak. A clone size is listed for some rows: how often the clone was seen (once, few, many), or a class if it is expanded.

CDR3aa: CASSGPEGSGPQHF; CDR3nt: TGTGCCAGCAGTGGGCCGGAGGGGAGCGGGCCCCAGCATTTT; v_gene: TRBV12-3/TRBV12-4; abundance: few; d_gene: -; j_gene: TRBJ1-5
CDR3aa: CASTLTGGAQPQHF; CDR3nt: TGTGCCAGCACTCTGACCGGGGGGGCTCAGCCCCAGCATTTT; v_gene: TRBV27; abundance: few; d_gene: -; j_gene: TRBJ1-5
CDR3aa: CASSLDLWGSYNSPLHF; CDR3nt: TGTGCCAGCAGCTTAGATCTGTGGGGATCCTATAATTCACCCCTCCACTTT; v_gene: TRBV11-2; abundance: -; d_gene: -; j_gene: TRBJ1-6
CDR3aa: CASSSPTGTYGYTF; CDR3nt: TGTGCCAGCAGCTCTCCGACAGGAACCTATGGCTACACCTTC; v_gene: TRBV5-6; abundance: -; d_gene: -; j_gene: TRBJ1-2
CDR3aa: CASSLAVAGEAFF; CDR3nt: TGTGCCAGCAGCTTAGCCGTGGCGGGTGAAGCTTTCTTT; v_gene: TRBV7-2; abundance: -; d_gene: -; j_gene: TRBJ1-1
CDR3aa: CASSPGETQYF; CDR3nt: TGTGCCAGCAGCCCCGGGGAGACCCAGTACTTC; v_gene: TRBV3-1; abundance: many; d_gene: -; j_gene: TRBJ2-5
CDR3aa: CSVSGSSGIDTQYF; CDR3nt: TGCAGCGTCTCCGGGTCCAGCGGTATAGATACGCAGTATTTT; v_gene: TRBV29-1; abundance: many; d_gene: -; j_gene: TRBJ2-3
CDR3aa: CASSFQGNFYGYTF; CDR3nt: TGTGCCAGCAGTTTTCAGGGGAATTTCTATGGCTACACCTTC; v_gene: TRBV12-3/TRBV12-4; abundance: -; d_gene: -; j_gene: TRBJ1-2
CDR3aa: CASSFRGQASTGELFF; CDR3nt: TGTGCCAGCAGCTTCCGGGGGCAAGCCTCCACCGGGGAGCTGTTTTTT; v_gene: TRBV7-2; abundance: many; d_gene: -; j_gene: TRBJ2-2
CDR3aa: CASSALRTATKPQHF; CDR3nt: TGTGCCAGCAGTGCACTCCGGACGGCTACCAAGCCCCAGCATTTT; v_gene: TRBV6-1; abundance: -; d_gene: -; j_gene: TRBJ1-5
CDR3aa: CSAKYRGRNTEAFF; CDR3nt: TGCAGTGCCAAATACAGGGGGAGGAACACTGAAGCTTTCTTT; v_gene: TRBV20-1; abundance: -; d_gene: TRBD1; j_gene: TRBJ1-1
CDR3aa: CASSSILGQGARDYGYTF; CDR3nt: TGTGCCAGCAGTTCAATATTGGGACAGGGGGCACGCGACTATGGCTACACCTTC; v_gene: TRBV12-3/TRBV12-4; abundance: many; d_gene: TRBD1; j_gene: TRBJ1-2
CDR3aa: CAIKSTSGGLTDTQYF; CDR3nt: TGTGCCATCAAATCGACTAGCGGGGGCCTCACAGATACGCAGTATTTT; v_gene: TRBV10-3; abundance: few; d_gene: TRBD2; j_gene: TRBJ2-3
CDR3aa: CARSLHQPQHF; CDR3nt: TGTGCCAGAAGCTTGCACCAGCCCCAGCATTTT; v_gene: TRBV5-3; abundance: many; d_gene: -; j_gene: TRBJ1-5
CDR3aa: CASSSLTGALNQPQHF; CDR3nt: TGTGCCAGCAGTTCCCTAACAGGGGCCCTCAATCAGCCCCAGCATTTT; v_gene: TRBV27; abundance: -; d_gene: TRBD1; j_gene: TRBJ1-5
CDR3aa: CASSTPWDRGHGNTIYF; CDR3nt: TGTGCCAGCAGCACGCCTTGGGACAGGGGGCATGGAAACACCATATATTTT; v_gene: TRBV12-3/TRBV12-4; abundance: few; d_gene: TRBD1; j_gene: TRBJ1-3
CDR3aa: CASYSGTGYGYTF; CDR3nt: TGTGCCAGCTATTCCGGGACAGGCTATGGCTACACCTTC; v_gene: TRBV6-6; abundance: few; d_gene: TRBD1; j_gene: TRBJ1-2
CDR3aa: CASSRGAGTRYNSPLHF; CDR3nt: TGTGCCAGCAGTCGCGGTGCAGGGACTCGATATAATTCACCCCTCCACTTT; v_gene: TRBV12-3/TRBV12-4; abundance: many; d_gene: -; j_gene: TRBJ1-6
CDR3aa: CASSLAYTGELFF; CDR3nt: TGTGCCAGCAGTTTAGCGTACACCGGGGAGCTGTTTTTT; v_gene: TRBV27; abundance: -; d_gene: -; j_gene: TRBJ2-2
CDR3aa: CASTHTGELFF; CDR3nt: TGTGCCAGCACCCACACCGGGGAGCTGTTTTTT; v_gene: TRBV3-1; abundance: -; d_gene: -; j_gene: TRBJ2-2
CDR3aa: CASSPRAGALLPAALHF; CDR3nt: TGTGCCAGCTCACCCCGCGCGGGGGCGCTGCTCCCGGCGGCCCTCCACTTT; v_gene: TRBV18; abundance: -; d_gene: -; j_gene: TRBJ1-6
CDR3aa: CASSPGQKADTQYF; CDR3nt: TGTGCCAGCAGTCCGGGACAGAAGGCAGATACGCAGTATTTT; v_gene: TRBV28; abundance: few; d_gene: TRBD1; j_gene: TRBJ2-3
CDR3aa: CASSQELSSPLHF; CDR3nt: TGCGCCAGCAGCCAAGAGCTTAGTTCACCCCTCCACTTT; v_gene: TRBV4-3; abundance: many; d_gene: -; j_gene: TRBJ1-6
CDR3aa: CASSQASVNTEAFF; CDR3nt: TGTGCCAGCAGCCAGGCCTCGGTGAACACTGAAGCTTTCTTT; v_gene: TRBV14; abundance: -; d_gene: -; j_gene: TRBJ1-1
CDR3aa: CASSLNLGGDFSGANVLTF; CDR3nt: TGTGCCAGCAGCTTAAATCTCGGGGGTGACTTCTCTGGGGCCAACGTCCTGACTTTC; v_gene: TRBV7-2; abundance: -; d_gene: -; j_gene: TRBJ2-6
CDR3aa: CASSGQVLNTGELFF; CDR3nt: TGTGCCAGCAGTGGACAGGTCCTGAACACCGGGGAGCTGTTTTTT; v_gene: TRBV2; abundance: once; d_gene: -; j_gene: TRBJ2-2
CDR3aa: CASSARGSAEQYF; CDR3nt: TGTGCCAGCAGTGCCCGTGGCAGCGCAGAGCAGTACTTC; v_gene: TRBV12-3/TRBV12-4; abundance: many; d_gene: -; j_gene: TRBJ2-7
CDR3aa: CASSSDRLQETQYF; CDR3nt: TGTGCCAGCAGCTCCGACAGGCTCCAAGAGACCCAGTACTTC; v_gene: TRBV2; abundance: many; d_gene: -; j_gene: TRBJ2-5
CDR3aa: CASSLVGRGAGELFF; CDR3nt: TGTGCCAGCAGCTTAGTAGGCCGGGGGGCCGGGGAGCTGTTTTTT; v_gene: TRBV6-2/TRBV6-3; abundance: few; d_gene: TRBD2; j_gene: TRBJ2-2
CDR3aa: CASSFLGGAGADTQYF; CDR3nt: TGTGCCAGCAGTTTCCTCGGAGGAGCAGGTGCAGATACGCAGTATTTT; v_gene: TRBV12-3/TRBV12-4; abundance: few; d_gene: -; j_gene: TRBJ2-3
CDR3aa: CASSPEQGGYYTF; CDR3nt: TGCGCCAGCAGCCCGGAGCAGGGAGGTTACTACACCTTC; v_gene: TRBV5-1; abundance: few; d_gene: -; j_gene: TRBJ1-2
CDR3aa: CASLPSASYNEQFF; CDR3nt: TGTGCCAGTCTCCCTTCGGCCTCCTACAATGAGCAGTTCTTC; v_gene: TRBV6-2/TRBV6-3; abundance: -; d_gene: -; j_gene: TRBJ2-1
CDR3aa: CASSFQTSKETQYF; CDR3nt: TGTGCCAGCAGCTTCCAGACTAGTAAAGAGACCCAGTACTTC; v_gene: TRBV7-9; abundance: -; d_gene: -; j_gene: TRBJ2-5
CDR3aa: CASIQAGAKEETQYF; CDR3nt: TGTGCCAGCATCCAAGCGGGGGCCAAGGAAGAGACCCAGTACTTC; v_gene: TRBV6-2/TRBV6-3; abundance: few; d_gene: TRBD2; j_gene: TRBJ2-5
CDR3aa: CASSQVAEETQYF; CDR3nt: TGTGCCAGCAGCCAAGTCGCCGAAGAGACCCAGTACTTC; v_gene: TRBV3-1; abundance: few; d_gene: -; j_gene: TRBJ2-5
CDR3aa: CASSQDSEAFF; CDR3nt: TGCGCCAGCAGCCAAGATAGTGAAGCTTTCTTT; v_gene: TRBV4-3; abundance: many; d_gene: -; j_gene: TRBJ1-1
CDR3aa: CASSYRESSYNEQFF; CDR3nt: TGTGCCAGCAGTTACCGTGAGAGCTCCTACAATGAGCAGTTCTTC; v_gene: TRBV6-6; abundance: many; d_gene: -; j_gene: TRBJ2-1
CDR3aa: CASSQGAGGHTDTQYF; CDR3nt: TGCGCCAGCAGCCAGGGAGCGGGGGGCCACACAGATACGCAGTATTTT; v_gene: TRBV4-3; abundance: few; d_gene: TRBD2; j_gene: TRBJ2-3
CDR3aa: CAISESGDRGYGYTF; CDR3nt: TGTGCCATCAGCGAATCTGGAGACAGGGGGTATGGCTACACCTTC; v_gene: TRBV10-3; abundance: few; d_gene: TRBD1; j_gene: TRBJ1-2
CDR3aa: CASSRSYTDTQYF; CDR3nt: TGTGCCAGTAGCCGAAGTTACACAGATACGCAGTATTTT; v_gene: TRBV2; abundance: many; d_gene: -; j_gene: TRBJ2-3
CDR3aa: CASSPWDRGSEQYF; CDR3nt: TGTGCCAGCAGCCCCTGGGACAGGGGATCCGAGCAGTACTTC; v_gene: TRBV28; abundance: few; d_gene: TRBD1; j_gene: TRBJ2-7
CDR3aa: CASSVFHGGPDTQYF; CDR3nt: TGTGCCAGCAGCGTATTCCACGGGGGACCCGATACGCAGTATTTT; v_gene: TRBV9; abundance: -; d_gene: -; j_gene: TRBJ2-3
CDR3aa: CASSVGRYNEQFF; CDR3nt: TGCGCCAGCTCAGTTGGCAGGTACAATGAGCAGTTCTTC; v_gene: TRBV10-2; abundance: few; d_gene: -; j_gene: TRBJ2-1
CDR3aa: CASSFTQADTQYF; CDR3nt: TGTGCCAGCAGTTTTACCCAAGCAGATACGCAGTATTTT; v_gene: TRBV27; abundance: many; d_gene: -; j_gene: TRBJ2-3
CDR3aa: CSASWDREGYGYTF; CDR3nt: TGCAGTGCTAGTTGGGACAGGGAGGGCTATGGCTACACCTTC; v_gene: TRBV20-1; abundance: many; d_gene: TRBD1; j_gene: TRBJ1-2
CDR3aa: CASSRGGPLFF; CDR3nt: TGTGCCAGCAGTAGAGGGGGACCACTGTTTTTT; v_gene: TRBV27; abundance: few; d_gene: -; j_gene: TRBJ1-4
CDR3aa: CASSPLGQGASLDTGELFF; CDR3nt: TGTGCCAGCTCACCTTTGGGACAGGGGGCTTCTTTGGACACCGGGGAGCTGTTTTTT; v_gene: TRBV18; abundance: -; d_gene: TRBD1; j_gene: TRBJ2-2
CDR3aa: CASQDWENTGELFF; CDR3nt: TGTGCCAGCCAGGACTGGGAGAACACCGGGGAGCTGTTTTTT; v_gene: TRBV7-9; abundance: -; d_gene: -; j_gene: TRBJ2-2
CDR3aa: CASSPLNSEGYTF; CDR3nt: TGTGCCAGCTCACCTCTAAATTCAGAAGGCTACACCTTC; v_gene: TRBV18; abundance: many; d_gene: -; j_gene: TRBJ1-2
CDR3aa: CSAIYRTSSYQDTQYF; CDR3nt: TGCAGCGCCATTTATAGGACTAGCTCCTACCAAGATACGCAGTATTTT; v_gene: TRBV29-1; abundance: -; d_gene: TRBD2; j_gene: TRBJ2-3
CDR3aa: CSARTFPLADTQYF; CDR3nt: TGCAGTGCTAGAACGTTCCCCCTGGCAGATACGCAGTATTTT; v_gene: TRBV20-1; abundance: few; d_gene: -; j_gene: TRBJ2-3
CDR3aa: CASSRSIVTDTQYF; CDR3nt: TGTGCCAGCAGCCGATCGATCGTCACAGATACGCAGTATTTT; v_gene: TRBV14; abundance: -; d_gene: -; j_gene: TRBJ2-3
CDR3aa: CASSAGGPYQPQHF; CDR3nt: TGTGCCAGCAGTGCAGGGGGCCCTTATCAGCCCCAGCATTTT; v_gene: TRBV5-6; abundance: many; d_gene: TRBD1; j_gene: TRBJ1-5
CDR3aa: CASSSLEEKLFF; CDR3nt: TGTGCCAGCAGCTCATTAGAAGAAAAACTGTTTTTT; v_gene: TRBV7-8; abundance: few; d_gene: -; j_gene: TRBJ1-4